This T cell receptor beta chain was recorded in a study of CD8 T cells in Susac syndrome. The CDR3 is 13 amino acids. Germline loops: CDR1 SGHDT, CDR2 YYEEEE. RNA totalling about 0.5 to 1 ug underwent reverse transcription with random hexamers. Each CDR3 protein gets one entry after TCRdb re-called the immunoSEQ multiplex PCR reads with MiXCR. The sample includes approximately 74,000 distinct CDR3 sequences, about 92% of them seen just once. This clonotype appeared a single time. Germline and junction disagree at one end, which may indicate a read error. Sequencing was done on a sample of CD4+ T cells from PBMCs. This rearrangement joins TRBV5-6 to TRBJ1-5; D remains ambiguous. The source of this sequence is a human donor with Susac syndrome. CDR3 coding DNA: TGTGCCACCAGCCGAGGTGCGAATCAGCCCCAGCATTTT. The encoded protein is CATSRGANQPQHF.